This paragraph covers one T cell receptor beta chain sequence. Its ends do not fully match the called genes, so a read error is possible. The data stem from a study of T cell responses to AZD1222 COVID-19 vaccine. Here immunoSEQ multiplex PCR was the method, and the copy in TCRdb shows in-frame clones only, minus some. In the table there are some 110,000 clones, 75% to 90% of which are singletons. Sequences were derived from peripheral blood, sampled on day 0 of AZD1222 vaccination. The TCR sequence derives from an adult in good health.

CDR3 DNA: TGTGCTAGCAGCTTAGCGGCAGGGCGGGACACTGAAGCTTTCTTT. Encoded protein: CASSLAAGRDTEAFF. The chain links TRBV7-7 to TRBJ1-1; tentatively, D is TRBD1 (5 bases). This CDR3 region has 15 residues. Germline values: CDR1 SSHAT, CDR2 FNYEAQ (reference sequence).